The following is a T cell receptor (beta chain) sequence with its context. The V segment lost 7 bases and the J segment 0 bases; nucleotides outside the gene matches: 9. Per germline, CDR1 LNHDA and CDR2 SQIVND (reference sequence). The CDR3 has 15 residues. The data were obtained in a study of blood T cell repertoires in COVID-19. Turning to the study itself: PBMCs, B-cell-depleted T cells, or T cells provided the cDNA or gDNA that made up the material.

The data were produced by immunoSEQ multiplex PCR, yet TCRdb's version contains in-frame clones alone and is incomplete. The table lists 150,000 to 200,000 clones, 80% to 85% of them singletons, with approximately 15% in the top ten. This clonotype was obtained from a woman between 70 and 85 years old with COVID-19, enrolled during active disease. The gene calls are TRBV19 and TRBJ2-7, with 7 bases that match TRBD1. The sequenced material came from peripheral blood. DNA for the CDR3: TGTGCCAGTATCCCTCCGGGACAGAGCTCCTACGAGCAGTACTTC. Amino acid sequence: CASIPPGQSSYEQYF.